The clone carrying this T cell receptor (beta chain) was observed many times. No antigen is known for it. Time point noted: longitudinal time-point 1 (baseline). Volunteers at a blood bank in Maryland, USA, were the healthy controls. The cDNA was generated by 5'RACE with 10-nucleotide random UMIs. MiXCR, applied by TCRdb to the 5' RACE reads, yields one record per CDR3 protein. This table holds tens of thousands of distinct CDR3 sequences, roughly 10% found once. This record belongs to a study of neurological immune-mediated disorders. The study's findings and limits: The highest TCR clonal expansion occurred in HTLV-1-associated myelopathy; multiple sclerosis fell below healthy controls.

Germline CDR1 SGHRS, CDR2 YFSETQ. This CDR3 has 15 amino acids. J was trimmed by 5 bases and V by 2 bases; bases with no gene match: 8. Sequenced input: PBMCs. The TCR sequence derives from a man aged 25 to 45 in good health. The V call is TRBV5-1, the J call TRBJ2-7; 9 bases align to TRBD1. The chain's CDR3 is CASSFGTGSLHEQYF. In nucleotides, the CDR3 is TGCGCCAGCAGCTTCGGGACAGGGTCCTTACACGAGCAGTACTTC. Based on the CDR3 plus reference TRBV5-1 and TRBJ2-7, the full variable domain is KAGVTQTPRYLIKTRGQQVTLSCSPISGHRSVSWYQQTPGQGLQFLFEYFSETQRNKGNFPGRFSGRQFSNSRSEMNVSTLELGDSALYLCASSFGTGSLHEQYFGPGTRLTVT.